This TCR beta chain was observed in a study of early T cells in non-severe SARS-CoV-2 infection. This clonotype appeared a single time. From germline, CDR1 is GTSNPN and CDR2 SVGIG (reference sequence). V was clipped by 0 bases and J by 6 bases; unmatched bases: 6. This CDR3 has 15 residues. Unique molecular identifiers (one per individual cDNA molecule) were attached. Using its own MiXCR run on the 5' RACE reads, TCRdb lists one record per CDR3 protein. The profile shows tens of thousands of distinct CDR3 sequences, 14% to 15% of them singletons. The chain links TRBV30 to TRBJ2-3; 10 nucleotides match TRBD2. The source is an adult who was a healthcare worker with PCR-confirmed SARS-CoV-2 infection or an uninfected control (not recorded which). Sequencing was carried out using whole blood. The CDR3 region is CAWSVRTSGGDTQYF. DNA for the CDR3: TGTGCCTGGAGTGTAAGGACTAGCGGAGGGGATACGCAGTATTTT.